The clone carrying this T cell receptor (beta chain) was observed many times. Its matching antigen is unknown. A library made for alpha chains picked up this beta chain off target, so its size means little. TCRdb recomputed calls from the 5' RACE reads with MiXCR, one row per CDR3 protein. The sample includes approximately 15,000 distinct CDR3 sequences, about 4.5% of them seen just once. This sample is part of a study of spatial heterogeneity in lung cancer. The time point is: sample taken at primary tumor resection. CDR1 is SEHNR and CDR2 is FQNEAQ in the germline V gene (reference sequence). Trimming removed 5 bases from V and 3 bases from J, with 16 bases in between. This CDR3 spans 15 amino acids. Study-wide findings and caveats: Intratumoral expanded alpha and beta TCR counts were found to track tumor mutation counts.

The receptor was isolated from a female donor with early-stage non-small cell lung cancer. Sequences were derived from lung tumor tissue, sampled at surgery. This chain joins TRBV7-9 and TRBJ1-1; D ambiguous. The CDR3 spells CASSPSSYGDTEAFF. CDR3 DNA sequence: TGTGCCAGCAGCCCAAGTTCTTATGGGGACACTGAAGCTTTCTTT.